This TCR beta chain was retrieved from a study of cytomegalovirus exposure and HLA in healthy donors. PCR primers comprised 60 Vbeta and 13 Jbeta primers. The repertoire was sequenced with immunoSEQ multiplex PCR; TCRdb's copy has only in-frame clones and lacks some. This table holds approximately 93,000 clones, about four fifths found once. The CDR3 covers 13 residues. The J segment lost 2 bases and the V segment lost 5 bases, leaving 0 bases of the junction unmatched. In germline, CDR1 is MNHEY, CDR2 SMNVEV (reference sequence). Whereas donors were nominally healthy upon sampling, unrecorded immune exposures were probable.

The chain links TRBV27 to TRBJ1-5, with 7 bases aligning to TRBD1. This clonotype was sampled from a woman between 40 and 50 years old in good health and CMV-seronegative. The sample comprised PBMCs. CDR3 nucleotide sequence: TGTGCCAGCAGTCAGGGGGGCAATCAGCCCCAGCATTTT. It translates to CASSQGGNQPQHF.